The sequence of this T cell receptor (beta chain) was determined in a study of T cells in Graves' hyperthyroidism and ophthalmopathy. In regard to this clonotype: A junction end diverges from the germline sequence, so it may reflect a read error.

Per germline, CDR1 SQVTM and CDR2 ANQGSEA. This CDR3 has 12 residues. RNA transcripts were the template for amplifying TCR beta CDR3 regions. First-round RT-PCR with HTBI primers amplified the TCR CDR3 region. MiXCR was run by TCRdb on the multiplex PCR reads, yielding one entry per CDR3 protein. The sample yields over 450,000 distinct CDR3 sequences, roughly 15% seen once. The rearrangement joins TRBV29-1 to TRBJ1-1; D gene ambiguous. The sample was blood. The receptor was derived from a young woman with Graves' ophthalmopathy. The CDR3 sequence: CSARLGNSEAFF. DNA of the CDR3: TGCAGCGCGCGGTTGGGAAACAGTGAAGCTTTCTTT.